This TCR beta chain comes out of a study of neurological immune-mediated disorders. Study-wide results and limits: Levels of TCR clonal expansion peaked in HTLV-1-associated myelopathy and reached their lowest in multiple sclerosis, under those of healthy controls. None of the CDR3 amino acid sequences found in expanded clones was shared across subjects. This suggests that the TCR-beta repertoires were private in all groups.

The CDR3 runs 12 residues. Germline CDR1 and CDR2: SGHAT and FQNNGV. The unsorted libraries were generated from a total of 2 million PBMCs, which had been stored in RNAlater at -80 C. This clonotype was seen many times. Its specificity is unknown. At one of its ends the junction is not consistent with the germline gene, which may arise from a read error. Synthesis of cDNA was accomplished via 5'RACE employing 10-nucleotide random UMIs. TCRdb reanalysed the 5' RACE reads using MiXCR and keeps one entry per CDR3 protein. The profile covers 45,000 to 50,000 distinct CDR3 sequences, with less than 5% appearing a single time and roughly 5.6% taken by the ten largest.

This chain uses TRBV11-2 with TRBJ1-6; unclear D gene. The sequencing sample was made of PBMCs. This clonotype was obtained from a woman in her fifties or sixties with multiple sclerosis. In DNA form, the CDR3 reads TGTGCCAGCAGCCAGAATAATTCACCCCTCAACTTT. It encodes CASSQNNSPLNF.